Listed here are 5 T cell receptor beta chains from one sample, sequenced in a study of technical replicates of blood from a handful of donors. Repertoires were generated with immunoSEQ multiplex PCR, while TCRdb's copy carries only in-frame clones and drops some. Of fewer than 90,000 clones in the sample, roughly 90% were seen once. Sequenced material: T cells isolated from PBMCs. The receptors shown here come from a human donor in good health.

The chain employs TRBV11-2 and TRBJ1-2; D uncertain. CDR3 size: 15 residues. V was shortened by 5 bases and J by 4 bases, with 17 bases between the two germline ends. From germline, CDR1 is SGHAT and CDR2 FQNNGV. CDR3 amino acids: CASSPQAHPFYGYTF. CDR3 bases: TGTGCCAGCAGCCCACAAGCGCACCCATTCTATGGCTACACCTTC.

The chain links TRBV6-5 to TRBJ2-7; TRBD2 matches 12 bases. Trimming took 6 bases from V and 5 from J; bases not matched to a gene: 8. Looked up from germline, CDR1 is MNHEY and CDR2 is SVGAGI. This CDR3 spans 15 amino acids. The CDR3 here is CASRTLTSGSHEQYF. CDR3 sequence (DNA): TGTGCCAGCAGGACCCTGACTAGCGGGAGTCACGAGCAGTACTTC.

The gene calls are TRBV19 and TRBJ1-2, with 7 bases that match TRBD1. Per germline, CDR1 LNHDA and CDR2 SQIVND (reference sequence). The V segment lost 3 bases and the J segment 6 bases; nucleotides outside the gene matches: 4. The CDR3 runs to 13 residues. DNA for the CDR3: TGTGCCAGTAGTATCCCAGGGGGAAATGGCTACACCTTC. Amino acids: CASSIPGGNGYTF.

The V call is TRBV5-1, the J call TRBJ2-7; TRBD1 aligns across 10 bases. The germline CDR1 and CDR2 sequences are SGHRS and YFSETQ. V dropped 4 bases and J dropped 4; count of bases not matched to a gene: 5. CDR3 size: 14 residues. CDR3 loop: CASSPGTGEYEQYF. CDR3 DNA sequence: TGCGCCAGCAGCCCGGGGACAGGGGAATACGAGCAGTACTTC.

This clone appeared a single time. This chain uses TRBV2 with TRBJ1-1; D gene unclear. With 6 bases removed from V and 4 bases from J, the gap between germline ends came to 12 bases. This CDR3 has 13 residues. Germline loops: CDR1 SNHLY, CDR2 FYNNEI. The CDR3 DNA sequence: TGTGCCAGCAGCGGGGAACTGGTCACTGAAGCTTTCTTT. Its protein is CASSGELVTEAFF.